This TCR beta chain stems from a study of blood T cells in healthy people across ages. The germline V gene has CDR1 SGHRS and CDR2 YFSETQ. V was cut by 4 bases and J by 3 bases, with 21 bases left in between. This CDR3 contains 17 residues. Overall study findings and caveats: Naive CD4+ cell counts and diversity both ran higher in long-lived than in aged donors.

For this clonotype: The target antigen is unknown.

PCR was performed a second time for about 7 to 11 cycles using a sample-barcoded 5' primer and a J-beta primer mix. Sequencing yielded, for each sample, at least 2.5 million paired-end reads carrying CDR3. TCRdb re-analysed the 5' RACE reads in MiXCR, keeping a single row per CDR3 protein. The table records roughly 800,000 distinct CDR3 sequences, roughly 64% of them present only once. The J gene is TRBJ2-3, the V gene TRBV5-1; maybe TRBD1 (6 bases). This TCR derives from a man aged 30 to 39 in good health. Specimen: blood. In DNA, the CDR3 is TGCGCCAGCAGCGAGAAAACAACAGGGATAGGTACAGATACGCAGTATTTT. Its protein product is CASSEKTTGIGTDTQYF.